These 28 T cell receptor beta chains share one sample of origin, sequenced in a study of blood T cell repertoires in COVID-19 (dated by TCRdb to about 2020). The method was the immunoSEQ multiplex PCR assay. Entries here come from immuneACCESS through TCRdb and include only in-frame sequences with V and J called. Some clones fail to appear in such tables; in the studies checked, an unresolved V gene covers under half of the shortfall, and the cause of the remainder is unknown. Recorded for this sample are some 200,000 clones; 70% to 90% of them occurred a single time. In total, the top ten clones hold roughly 12% of the sample. The sequenced material came from peripheral blood. The receptors here all came from a woman in her late teens or twenties who had recovered from COVID-19.

This clone was found once. The chain carries TRBV5-1 and TRBJ2-5, with 13 bases aligning to TRBD2. V shed 4 bases and J 5 bases; nucleotides not matched to a gene: 8. The length of the CDR3 is 16 residues. Germline V gene sequence: CDR1 SGHRS, CDR2 YFSETQ. The CDR3: CASSAGLAGVGETQYF. CDR3 DNA sequence: TGCGCCAGCAGCGCTGGACTAGCGGGAGTAGGGGAGACCCAGTACTTC.

The chain has TRBV12-3 or TRBV12-4 and TRBJ1-2, with TRBD1 matching 9 bases. The CDR3 loop spans 13 amino acids. The junction had 5 bases not matched to a gene; V was cut back by 5 bases and J by 7 bases. CDR3 sequence (DNA): TGTGCCAGCAGTACAGGGGGCTACGGTGGCTACACCTTC. Its translation: CASSTGGYGGYTF.

V usage is TRBV9 and J usage is TRBJ1-2; possibly TRBD1 for D (5 bases). The CDR3 is 15 residues long. V lost 0 bases to trimming and J lost 7 bases, with 16 bases between them. The V gene's germline CDR1 is SGDLS and CDR2 YYNGEE. The CDR3 here is CASSVAGKERGGYTF. CDR3 DNA: TGTGCCAGCAGCGTAGCTGGGAAGGAAAGGGGTGGCTACACCTTC.

This clone was observed a single time. The chain uses TRBV2 and TRBJ1-4; D not certain. Deletions cut 9 bases from V and 5 bases from J, with 10 bases between. The CDR3 has 12 amino acids. Germline CDR1 and CDR2: SNHLY and FYNNEI. CDR3 in DNA: TGTGCCAGTGCACGGGTGAATGAAAAACTGTTTTTT. Protein sequence: CASARVNEKLFF.

The rearrangement uses TRBV4-2 and TRBJ1-2, with D possibly matching TRBD1 (5 bases). This CDR3 region has 18 residues. Germline values: CDR1 LGHNA, CDR2 YNFKEQ. V was trimmed by 0 bases and J by 6 bases, leaving 23 bases between them. Here the CDR3 reads CASSQEFPLDRGFDGYTF. The CDR3 coding sequence is TGTGCCAGCAGCCAAGAGTTCCCTTTAGACAGAGGATTCGATGGCTACACCTTC.

The chain carries TRBV30 and TRBJ2-7; D perhaps matches TRBD1 (7 bases). Trimming took 4 bases from V and 5 from J, leaving 18 bases between them. The length of the CDR3 is 14 residues. The germline V gene encodes CDR1 GTSNPN and CDR2 SVGIG (reference sequence). The CDR3 bases are TGTGCCTGGATGCCCGGGCAGGGGGGCCACGAGCAGTACTTC. It codes for CAWMPGQGGHEQYF.

This clone was found once. V usage is TRBV20-1 and J usage is TRBJ1-4; D not certain. CDR3 length: 13 residues. CDR1 DFQATT and CDR2 SNEGSKA come from the germline V gene (reference sequence). V was trimmed by 3 bases and J by 1 base, leaving 6 bases between them. CDR3 loop: CSASSGTNEKLFF. DNA for the CDR3: TGCAGTGCTAGTTCGGGAACTAATGAAAAACTGTTTTTT.

V gene TRBV5-8 combines with J gene TRBJ1-2, with a possible D match to TRBD1 (6 bases). Germline V gene sequence: CDR1 SGHTS, CDR2 YDEGEE. The CDR3 sequence is 14 residues long. The V end lost 10 bases, the J end lost 3 bases, and 19 bases lay between the germline ends. CDR3 loop: CAGFRTARDYGYTF. The CDR3 bases are TGTGCCGGATTTCGGACAGCCCGTGACTATGGCTACACCTTC.

The chain links TRBV25-1 to TRBJ2-5, with 7 bases that match TRBD2. In germline, CDR1 is MGHDK, CDR2 SYGVNS. The CDR3 is 18 residues long. Trimming cost V 0 bases and J 2 bases; bases outside gene matches: 12. CDR3 sequence (DNA): TGTGCCAGCAGTGAATATAGAGTGGGAGGGCCTGGTCAAGAGACCCAGTACTTC. Translating gives CASSEYRVGGPGQETQYF.

The CDR3 is CASSYFGQGRTEAFF. As DNA, the CDR3 is TGTGCCAGCAGTTACTTTGGACAGGGGCGTACTGAAGCTTTCTTT. The chain couples TRBV6-5 to TRBJ1-1, with 9 bases that match TRBD1. This CDR3 has 15 amino acids. V lost 1 base, J lost 5 bases, and 5 bases stayed unmatched. Germline CDR1 MNHEY, CDR2 SVGAGI.

The rearrangement links TRBV27 to TRBJ2-1; 7 bases agree with TRBD2. CDR3 length: 15 residues. CDR1 and CDR2 from the germline V gene are MNHEY and SMNVEV (reference sequence). V shed 7 bases and J 6 bases; nucleotides not matched to a gene: 12. The CDR3 is CASIGLAGVGNEQFF. The CDR3 DNA sequence: TGTGCCAGCATCGGTTTGGCGGGAGTGGGCAATGAGCAGTTCTTC.

The V call is TRBV18, the J call TRBJ1-1; tentative D call: TRBD1 (5 bases). The CDR3 is made up of 13 amino acids. V lost 6 bases and J 3 bases, leaving 11 bases between the germline ends. CDR1 is KGHSH, CDR2 LQKENI, per germline. CDR3 sequence reads: CASSGGGDTEAFF. As DNA, the CDR3 is TGTGCCAGCTCCGGGGGAGGAGACACTGAAGCTTTCTTT.

V usage is TRBV6-6 and J usage is TRBJ1-6; 7 nucleotides line up with TRBD1. The J segment lost 15 bases and the V segment lost 0 bases, leaving 11 bases of the junction unmatched. Germline loops: CDR1 MNHNY, CDR2 SVGAGI (reference sequence). This CDR3 spans 15 amino acids. Written as DNA, the CDR3 is TGTGCCAGCAGTTACTCGGTCGGAACAGGGGTTTTCCTCCACTTT. Its translation is CASSYSVGTGVFLHF.

The chain employs TRBV6-5 and TRBJ2-5; maybe TRBD1 (5 bases). CDR1 and CDR2 (germline): MNHEY, SVGAGI. The V end lost 0 bases, the J end lost 3 bases, and 14 bases lay between the germline ends. This CDR3 has 16 residues. In nucleotides, the CDR3 is TGTGCCAGCAGTTACTCGAGTACCAGGGTGAAAGAGACCCAGTACTTC. It specifies CASSYSSTRVKETQYF.

This chain joins TRBV7-6 and TRBJ2-3; TRBD2 matches at 12 bases. The CDR3 spans 17 residues. The germline V gene encodes CDR1 SGHVS and CDR2 FNYEAQ. The J segment lost 3 bases and the V segment lost 1 base, leaving 5 bases of the junction unmatched. Here the CDR3 DNA reads TGTGCCAGCAGCTTAGGCCCTAGCGGGAGGGAAACAGATACGCAGTATTTT. Its protein product is CASSLGPSGRETDTQYF.

This chain links TRBV28 with TRBJ2-3, with TRBD2 matching 8 bases. CDR1 and CDR2 from the germline V gene are MDHEN and SYDVKM. CDR3 size: 14 residues. V trimming: 8 bases; J trimming: 5 bases; junction bases outside the gene matches: 9. CDR3 region: CASQGSGSGDTQYF. DNA for the CDR3: TGTGCCAGCCAGGGGAGCGGGAGTGGAGATACGCAGTATTTT. The full variable domain, rest sourced from reference TRBV28 and TRBJ2-3, is DVKVTQSSRYLVKRTGEKVFLECVQDMDHENMFWYRQDPGLGLRLIYFSYDVKMKEKGDIPEGYSVSREKKERFSLILESASTNQTSMYLCASQGSGSGDTQYFGPGTRLTVL.

The V gene is TRBV25-1, the J gene TRBJ2-7, with TRBD1 matching over 7 bases. V dropped 9 bases and J dropped 3; count of bases not matched to a gene: 8. The CDR3 spans 13 residues. Germline V gene sequence: CDR1 MGHDK, CDR2 SYGVNS. CDR3 DNA sequence: TGTGCCAGTGTTCCGGGACAGTTCTACGAGCAGTACTTC. Its translation is CASVPGQFYEQYF.

The chain employs TRBV27 and TRBJ1-1, with D unclear. Trimming stripped 3 bases from V and 7 bases from J, with 15 bases between. This CDR3 comprises 14 residues. The germline gives CDR1 MNHEY, CDR2 SMNVEV (reference sequence). The CDR3 DNA reads TGTGCCAGCAGTTTTTTCAGAAATGGTGGTGAAGCTTTCTTT. It encodes CASSFFRNGGEAFF.

The chain joins TRBV30 to TRBJ1-5, with 7 bases fitting TRBD1. The CDR3 has 14 residues. Germline V gene data show CDR1 as GTSNPN and CDR2 as SVGIG (reference sequence). Losses at the gene ends were 8 bases for V and 6 bases for J; bases not matched to a gene: 13. The chain's CDR3 is CAASLTGMGQPQHF. CDR3 bases: TGTGCCGCCTCTTTGACAGGGATGGGTCAGCCCCAGCATTTT. The full variable domain, completed using reference TRBV30 and TRBJ1-5, is SQTIHQWPATLVQPVGSPLSLECTVEGTSNPNLYWYRQAAGRGLQLLFYSVGIGQISSEVPQNLSASRPQDRQFILSSKKLLLSDSGFYLCAASLTGMGQPQHFGDGTRLSIL.

The rearrangement joins TRBV18 to TRBJ1-1; maybe TRBD1 (6 bases). Germline V lookup: CDR1 KGHSH, CDR2 LQKENI. Trimming took 1 base from V and 3 from J, leaving 15 bases between them. The CDR3 loop spans 16 amino acids. The CDR3 loop is CASSPLQGRLDTEAFF. The DNA for the CDR3 is TGTGCCAGCTCACCACTTCAGGGGCGCTTGGACACTGAAGCTTTCTTT.

The chain has TRBV7-2 and TRBJ2-4, with 10 bases identical to TRBD2. Germline V gene sequence: CDR1 SGHTA, CDR2 FQGNSA. V was pared by 7 bases and J by 8 bases, with 11 bases of the junction left unmatched. The CDR3 has 15 amino acids. CDR3: CASTPFPGLAYIQYF. Written as DNA, the CDR3 is TGTGCCAGCACTCCTTTTCCGGGACTAGCGTACATTCAGTACTTC.

In its sample, this clone was seen a few times. The chain recombines TRBV12-5 with TRBJ2-7; 8 bases line up with TRBD2. The CDR3 consists of 16 residues. V trimming: 0 bases; J trimming: 2 bases; junction bases outside the gene matches: 6. Germline V lookup: CDR1 LGHNT, CDR2 FRNRAP. CDR3 in amino acids: CASGLVRGSGTYEQYF. CDR3 coding DNA: TGTGCTAGTGGTTTGGTAAGGGGTAGCGGGACCTACGAGCAGTACTTC.

This chain connects TRBV9 to TRBJ2-1; 12 bases align to TRBD2. Germline trimming cut 7 bases from V and 0 bases from J; bases unmatched to any gene: 14. Germline V gives CDR1 SGDLS, CDR2 YYNGEE. This CDR3 is 19 amino acids long. The CDR3 sequence: CASGISGGLAGSSYNEQFF. CDR3 sequence (DNA): TGTGCCAGCGGAATTAGCGGTGGACTAGCGGGAAGCTCCTACAATGAGCAGTTCTTC.

The chain recombines TRBV4-3 with TRBJ2-1; the match to TRBD2 covers 8 bases. J lost 3 bases, V lost 3 bases, and 4 bases had no gene match. The germline CDR1 and CDR2 sequences are LGHNA and YSLEER. The CDR3 spans 15 residues. This CDR3 is CASSQMTSDYNEQFF. The CDR3 nucleotides read TGCGCCAGCAGCCAGATGACTAGCGACTACAATGAGCAGTTCTTC.

The chain carries TRBV6-2 or TRBV6-3 and TRBJ2-7; TRBD1 agrees at 7 bases. The CDR3 is 13 amino acids. Germline CDR1 is MNHEY and CDR2 is SVGEGT. V shed 2 bases and J 3 bases; nucleotides not matched to a gene: 1. The DNA for the CDR3 is TGTGCCAGCAGTTACGACAGGGACTACGAGCAGTACTTC. It translates to CASSYDRDYEQYF.

This chain links TRBV18 with TRBJ1-5; D possibly corresponds to TRBD1 (6 bases). Trimming took 8 bases from V and 6 from J, leaving 14 bases between them. This CDR3 has 13 residues. The germline V gene has CDR1 KGHSH and CDR2 LQKENI. The DNA of the CDR3 is TGTGCCAGCGTCGAGGGGGTTGGTCAGCCCCAGCATTTT. Amino acids: CASVEGVGQPQHF.

Only one count was recorded for this clone. The rearrangement uses TRBV24-1 and TRBJ1-5; tentative D call: TRBD1 (6 bases). Germline V gene data show CDR1 as KGHDR and CDR2 as SFDVKD. There are 17 residues in the CDR3. Trimming took off 1 base at V and 9 bases at J, with 21 bases between the two ends. The CDR3 spells CATSDFQDQGGRRPQHF. DNA of the CDR3: TGTGCCACCAGTGATTTTCAAGACCAAGGGGGTAGAAGGCCCCAGCATTTT.

The chain links TRBV6-5 to TRBJ2-5, with TRBD2 matching 8 bases. This CDR3 contains 14 residues. The germline gives CDR1 MNHEY, CDR2 SVGAGI. V lost 2 bases to trimming and J lost 4 bases; unmatched junction nucleotides: 3. CDR3 residues: CASSYLLAGETQYF. The CDR3, as DNA: TGTGCCAGCAGTTACCTGCTAGCGGGAGAGACCCAGTACTTC.